One TCR beta chain is described in this entry. Per the germline V gene, CDR1 is SGHTA and CDR2 is FQGTGA. The J segment lost 0 bases and the V segment lost 5 bases, leaving 3 bases of the junction unmatched. The CDR3 has 15 amino acids. This record belongs to a study of OX40 agonist ivuxolimab in advanced cancers. Study as a whole: Dose-escalation subjects each had hepatocellular carcinoma, melanoma, renal cell or head and neck cancer.

Clones were sequenced by immunoSEQ multiplex PCR, and TCRdb holds only the in-frame ones, with some missing. The sample holds around 60,000 clones; approximately 91% are singletons and the top ten take around 25%. The material sequenced was CD4+ or CD8+ T cells sorted from blood, taken in a trial of the OX40 agonist ivuxolimab. The V gene is TRBV7-3, the J gene TRBJ2-1, with TRBD2 matching 8 bases. This TCR was sampled from an adult with an advanced solid tumor such as melanoma, head and neck, liver or kidney cancer. CDR3 DNA sequence: TGTGCCAGCAGCACTGGGACTAGCTCCTACAATGAGCAGTTCTTC. This codes for CASSTGTSSYNEQFF.